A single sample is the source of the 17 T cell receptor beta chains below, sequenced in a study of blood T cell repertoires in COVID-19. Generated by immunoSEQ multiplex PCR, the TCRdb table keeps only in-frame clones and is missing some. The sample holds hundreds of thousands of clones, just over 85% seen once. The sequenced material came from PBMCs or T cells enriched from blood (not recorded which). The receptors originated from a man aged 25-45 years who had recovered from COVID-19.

The CDR3 DNA follows: TGTGCCAGCAGGGAAATCGACAGGTCCTACGAGCAGTACTTC. Protein: CASREIDRSYEQYF. The V and J genes are TRBV2 and TRBJ2-7, with D tentatively TRBD1 (6 bases). Germline V gene sequence: CDR1 SNHLY, CDR2 FYNNEI. This CDR3 comprises 14 residues. V gave up 6 bases and J gave up 1 base, with 13 bases separating them.

In DNA, the CDR3 is TGTGCCACCAGTCCCGGGAGCACCGGGGAGCTGTTTTTT. As protein: CATSPGSTGELFF. The chain carries TRBV24-1 and TRBJ2-2, with a tentative D call TRBD2 (6 bases). CDR1 KGHDR and CDR2 SFDVKD come from the germline V gene. The CDR3 consists of 13 residues. V was clipped by 6 bases and J by 4 bases, with 8 bases between them.

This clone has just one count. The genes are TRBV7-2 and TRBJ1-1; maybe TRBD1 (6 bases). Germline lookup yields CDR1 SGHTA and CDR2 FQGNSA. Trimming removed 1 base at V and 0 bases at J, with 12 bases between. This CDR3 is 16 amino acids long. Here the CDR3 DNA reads TGTGCCAGCAGCTTAGGCCCCAGGGGTGTGAACACTGAAGCTTTCTTT. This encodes CASSLGPRGVNTEAFF.

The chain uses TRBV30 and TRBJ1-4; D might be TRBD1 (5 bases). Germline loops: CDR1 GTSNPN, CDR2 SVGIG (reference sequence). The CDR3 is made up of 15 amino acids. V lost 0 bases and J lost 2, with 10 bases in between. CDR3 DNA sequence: TGTGCCTGGAGTGTAACTCGGGGGACTAATGAAAAACTGTTTTTT. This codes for CAWSVTRGTNEKLFF. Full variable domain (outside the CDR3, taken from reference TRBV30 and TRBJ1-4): SQTIHQWPATLVQPVGSPLSLECTVEGTSNPNLYWYRQAAGRGLQLLFYSVGIGQISSEVPQNLSASRPQDRQFILSSKKLLLSDSGFYLCAWSVTRGTNEKLFFGSGTQLSVL.

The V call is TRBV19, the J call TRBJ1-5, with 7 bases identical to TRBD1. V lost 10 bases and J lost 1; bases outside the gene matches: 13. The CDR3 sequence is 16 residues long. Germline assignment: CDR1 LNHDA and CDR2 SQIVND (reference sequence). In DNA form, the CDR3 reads TGTGCCACCTCCCCCCCTACAGGGGTCAGCAATCAGCCCCAGCATTTT. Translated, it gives CATSPPTGVSNQPQHF.

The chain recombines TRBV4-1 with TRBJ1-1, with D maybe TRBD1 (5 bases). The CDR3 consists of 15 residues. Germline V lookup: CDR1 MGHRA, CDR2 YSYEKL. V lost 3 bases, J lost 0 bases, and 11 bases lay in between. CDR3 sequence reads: CASSHQGSLNTEAFF. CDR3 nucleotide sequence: TGCGCCAGCAGCCATCAGGGCTCCTTGAACACTGAAGCTTTCTTT.

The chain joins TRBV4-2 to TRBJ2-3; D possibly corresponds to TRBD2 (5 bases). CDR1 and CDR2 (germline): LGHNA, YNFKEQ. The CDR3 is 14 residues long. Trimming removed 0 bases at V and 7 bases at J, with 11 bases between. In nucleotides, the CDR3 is TGTGCCAGCAGCCAAGATATGGAGGCCTATACGCAGTATTTT. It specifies CASSQDMEAYTQYF.

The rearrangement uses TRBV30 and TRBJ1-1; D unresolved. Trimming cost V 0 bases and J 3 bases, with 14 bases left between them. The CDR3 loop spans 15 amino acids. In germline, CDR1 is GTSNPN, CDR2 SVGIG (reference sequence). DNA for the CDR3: TGTGCCTGGAGTGTTAATCCCCGAGGGCACACTGAAGCTTTCTTT. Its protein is CAWSVNPRGHTEAFF.

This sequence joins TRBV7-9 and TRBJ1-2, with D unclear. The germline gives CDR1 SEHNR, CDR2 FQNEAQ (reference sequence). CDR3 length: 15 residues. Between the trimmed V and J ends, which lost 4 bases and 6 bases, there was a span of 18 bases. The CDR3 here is CASSSDVVGGDGYTF. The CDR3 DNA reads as TGTGCCAGCAGCTCCGATGTAGTTGGCGGTGATGGCTACACCTTC.

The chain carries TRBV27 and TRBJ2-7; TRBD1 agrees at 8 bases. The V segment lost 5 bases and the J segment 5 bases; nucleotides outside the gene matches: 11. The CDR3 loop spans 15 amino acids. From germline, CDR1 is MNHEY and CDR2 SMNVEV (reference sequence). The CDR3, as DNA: TGTGCCAGCAGTCAAAGCGGACAGGGAGCCAACGAGCAGTACTTC. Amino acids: CASSQSGQGANEQYF.

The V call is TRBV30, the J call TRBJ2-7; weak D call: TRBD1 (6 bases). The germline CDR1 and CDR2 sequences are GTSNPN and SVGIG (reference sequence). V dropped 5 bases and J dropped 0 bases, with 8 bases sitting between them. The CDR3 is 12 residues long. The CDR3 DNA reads TGTGCCTGGTCCAGGGGCTCCTACGAGCAGTACTTC. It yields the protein CAWSRGSYEQYF.

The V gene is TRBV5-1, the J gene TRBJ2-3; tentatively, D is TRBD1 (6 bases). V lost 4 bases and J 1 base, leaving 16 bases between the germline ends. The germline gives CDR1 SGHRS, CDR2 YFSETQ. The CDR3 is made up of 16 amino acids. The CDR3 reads CASSRNTNRGTDTQYF. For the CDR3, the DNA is TGCGCCAGCAGCCGAAATACTAACAGGGGCACAGATACGCAGTATTTT. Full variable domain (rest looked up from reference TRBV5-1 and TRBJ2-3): KAGVTQTPRYLIKTRGQQVTLSCSPISGHRSVSWYQQTPGQGLQFLFEYFSETQRNKGNFPGRFSGRQFSNSRSEMNVSTLELGDSALYLCASSRNTNRGTDTQYFGPGTRLTVL.

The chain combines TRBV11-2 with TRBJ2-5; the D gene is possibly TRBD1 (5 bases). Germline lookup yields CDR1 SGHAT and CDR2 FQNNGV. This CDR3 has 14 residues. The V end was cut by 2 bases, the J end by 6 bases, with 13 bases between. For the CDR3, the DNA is TGTGCCAGCAGCTTAAATGCAGGGTCCCAGACCCAGTACTTC. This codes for CASSLNAGSQTQYF.

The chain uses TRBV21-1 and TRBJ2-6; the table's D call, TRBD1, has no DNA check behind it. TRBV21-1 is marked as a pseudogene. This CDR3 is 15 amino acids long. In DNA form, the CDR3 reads TGTGCCAGCAGCGACAGCTTTGGTGGGGCCAACGTCCTGACTTTC. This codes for CASSDSFGGANVLTF.

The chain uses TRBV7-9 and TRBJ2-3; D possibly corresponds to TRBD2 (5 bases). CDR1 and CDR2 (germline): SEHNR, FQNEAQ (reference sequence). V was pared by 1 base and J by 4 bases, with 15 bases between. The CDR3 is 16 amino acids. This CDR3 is CASSLGLEVPSDTQYF. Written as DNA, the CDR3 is TGTGCCAGCAGCTTAGGCCTGGAGGTACCGTCAGATACGCAGTATTTT.

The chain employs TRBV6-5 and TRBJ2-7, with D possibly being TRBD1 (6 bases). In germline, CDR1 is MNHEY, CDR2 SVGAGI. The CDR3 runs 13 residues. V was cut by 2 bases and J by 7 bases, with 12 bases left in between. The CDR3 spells CASSYAGTPEQYF. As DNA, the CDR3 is TGTGCCAGCAGTTACGCCGGGACACCTGAGCAGTACTTC.

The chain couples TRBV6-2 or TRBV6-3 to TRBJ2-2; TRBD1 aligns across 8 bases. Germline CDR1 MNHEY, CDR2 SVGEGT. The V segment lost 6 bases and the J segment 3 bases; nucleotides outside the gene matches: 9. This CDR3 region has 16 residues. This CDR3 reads CASSRLPGQDTGELFF. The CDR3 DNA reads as TGTGCCAGCAGCCGGTTACCGGGACAGGACACCGGGGAGCTGTTTTTT.